One sample yielded the 10 T cell receptor beta chains listed below, sequenced in a study of Ad26.COV2.S vaccination and SARS-CoV-2 variants. The repertoire was sequenced with immunoSEQ multiplex PCR; TCRdb's copy has only in-frame clones and lacks some. The data contain some 190,000 clones, approximately 90% of them singletons. The sample consisted of peripheral blood, taken after recovery from COVID-19. These receptors all stem from a human donor who had recovered from COVID-19.

J is TRBJ2-7 and V is TRBV7-9, with D possibly TRBD2 on 6 matching bases. Germline lookup yields CDR1 SEHNR and CDR2 FQNEAQ (reference sequence). The V end was cut by 0 bases, the J end by 5 bases, with 11 bases between. This CDR3 has 14 residues. CDR3 amino acids: CASSLAAGTHEQYF. The CDR3 coding sequence is TGTGCCAGCAGCTTAGCCGCGGGGACCCACGAGCAGTACTTC.

The gene calls are TRBV3-1 (or the pseudogene TRBV3-2) and TRBJ2-7; 11 nucleotides align to TRBD2. The CDR3 totals 15 residues. V lost 5 bases, J lost 4 bases, and 7 bases stayed unmatched. The germline V gene encodes CDR1 LGHDT and CDR2 YNNKEL (reference sequence). The CDR3 DNA reads as TGTGCCAGCAGCGACGCTAGCGGGAGGATTTACGAGCAGTACTTC. This sequence encodes CASSDASGRIYEQYF.

About this clone: The same CDR3 is also encoded by other DNA sequences in this sample. The CDR3 nucleotides read TGTGCCAGTAGTACCGGTGGTGATTACAATGAGCAGTTCTTC. Protein: CASSTGGDYNEQFF. This chain joins TRBV19 and TRBJ2-1; D remains ambiguous. The CDR3 contains 14 residues. Trimming took off 4 bases at V and 4 bases at J, with 11 bases between the two ends. Germline values: CDR1 LNHDA, CDR2 SQIVND (reference sequence).

The gene calls are TRBV7-6 and TRBJ1-5, with a tentative D call TRBD1 (5 bases). Trimming took off 3 bases at V and 2 bases at J, with 5 bases between the two ends. The CDR3 is 13 residues long. Germline CDR1 reads SGHVS; CDR2 reads FNYEAQ. In nucleotides, the CDR3 is TGTGCCAGCAGCTTGACAGGCAATCAGCCCCAGCATTTT. Translated, it gives CASSLTGNQPQHF.

This clone was counted only a few times. This chain connects TRBV7-8 to TRBJ1-5; 8 bases line up with TRBD1. The junction had 8 bases not matched to a gene; V was cut back by 2 bases and J by 5 bases. CDR3 length: 16 residues. Germline V gene lookup returns CDR1 SGHVS and CDR2 FQNEAQ. The CDR3 DNA reads TGTGCCAGCAGCTTATCCCCGACAGGGGTTGATCAGCCCCAGCATTTT. This encodes CASSLSPTGVDQPQHF.

This rearrangement joins TRBV5-6 to TRBJ2-3, with 14 positions matching TRBD2. Trimming removed 4 bases from V and 1 base from J; junction bases left unmatched: 5. Germline loops: CDR1 SGHDT, CDR2 YYEEEE. There are 17 residues in the CDR3. DNA for the CDR3: TGTGCCAGCAGCCCAGCGACTAGCGGGAGGGGCACAGATACGCAGTATTTT. This translates into CASSPATSGRGTDTQYF.

The table lists this clone with a count of one. V usage is TRBV29-1 and J usage is TRBJ1-1, with TRBD1 as a possible D gene (6 bases). Germline V gene data show CDR1 as SQVTM and CDR2 as ANQGSEA. The CDR3 runs to 13 residues. Trimming shortened V by 7 bases and J by 0 bases, and 12 bases separated the two germline ends. The DNA for the CDR3 is TGCAGCGCCTTGGACAGATTGAACACTGAAGCTTTCTTT. It translates to CSALDRLNTEAFF.

This chain joins TRBV5-1 and TRBJ2-7, with 9 bases matching TRBD2. The CDR3 covers 15 residues. V lost 5 bases and J lost 2; bases outside the gene matches: 8. Germline values: CDR1 SGHRS, CDR2 YFSETQ. The CDR3 reads CASSPLAGRTYEQYF. In nucleotides, the CDR3 is TGCGCCAGCAGTCCGCTAGCGGGGCGAACCTACGAGCAGTACTTC.

The rearrangement uses TRBV10-3 and TRBJ1-3, with 8 bases that match TRBD1. J gave up 4 bases and V 3 bases, and 8 bases lay outside the gene matches. The CDR3 length is 16 residues. The V gene's germline CDR1 is ENHRY and CDR2 SYGVKD. The CDR3 region has the DNA TGTGCCATCAGTGACCCCGGGACAGGATCGGGAAACACCATATATTTT. This sequence encodes CAISDPGTGSGNTIYF.

The genes are TRBV25-1 and TRBJ1-5; D not resolved. The CDR3 runs 14 residues. Germline V lookup: CDR1 MGHDK, CDR2 SYGVNS. V was pared by 4 bases and J by 5 bases, with 12 bases between. DNA for the CDR3: TGTGCCAGCAGTGTTGGAGTTACGGATCAGCCCCAGCATTTT. Its protein is CASSVGVTDQPQHF.